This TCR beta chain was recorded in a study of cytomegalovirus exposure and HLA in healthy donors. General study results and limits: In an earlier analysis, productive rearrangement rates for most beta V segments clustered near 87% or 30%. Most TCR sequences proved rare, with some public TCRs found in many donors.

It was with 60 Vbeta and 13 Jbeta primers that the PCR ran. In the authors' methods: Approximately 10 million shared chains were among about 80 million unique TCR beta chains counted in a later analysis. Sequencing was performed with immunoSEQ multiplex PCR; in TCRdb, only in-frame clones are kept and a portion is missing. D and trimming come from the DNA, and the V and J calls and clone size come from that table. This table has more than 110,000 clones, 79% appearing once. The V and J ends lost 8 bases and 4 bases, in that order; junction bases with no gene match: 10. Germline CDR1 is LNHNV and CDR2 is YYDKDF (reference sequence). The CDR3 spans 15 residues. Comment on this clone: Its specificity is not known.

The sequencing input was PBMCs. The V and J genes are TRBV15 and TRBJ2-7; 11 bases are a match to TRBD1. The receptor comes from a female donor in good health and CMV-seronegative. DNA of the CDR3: TGTGCCACCGAAACCTGGACAGGGGGCACATACGAGCAGTACTTC. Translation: CATETWTGGTYEQYF.